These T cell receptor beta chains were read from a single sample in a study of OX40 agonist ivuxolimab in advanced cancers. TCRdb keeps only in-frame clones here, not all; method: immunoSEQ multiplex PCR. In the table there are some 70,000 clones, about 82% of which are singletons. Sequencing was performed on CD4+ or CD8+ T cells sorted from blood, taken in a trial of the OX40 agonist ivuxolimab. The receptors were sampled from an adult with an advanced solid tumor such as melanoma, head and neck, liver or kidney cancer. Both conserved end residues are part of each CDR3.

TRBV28	CASSSPTTGSNYGYTF
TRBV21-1	CASNYTGGCGDSTDTQYF
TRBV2	CASSAVDLSYNEQFF
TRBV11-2	CASSVSYGETQYF
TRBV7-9	CASSPPWRETYNEQFF
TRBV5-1	CASSFGPGLGTEAFF
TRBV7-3	CASSLIAETYNEQFF
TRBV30	CAWSVEGSRTPLHF
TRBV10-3	CAISELDSGNTIYF
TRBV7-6	CARFNRDHSGNTIYF
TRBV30	CAWNFGQAINYGYTF
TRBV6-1	CASSFHSGRNYGYTF
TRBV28	CASSFSQGTNQPQHF
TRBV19	CASSSSPGLGQFF
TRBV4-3	CASSQRLGVGNIQYF
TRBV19	CASSTPGSNQPQHF
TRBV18	CASSPPDRIRYGYTF
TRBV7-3	CASSLGAGNTGYGYTF
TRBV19	CASNHRALGGEQYF
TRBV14	CASSQVRGSGKLSDEQFF
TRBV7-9	CASSPRTRETQYF
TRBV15	CATSRDREGYYGYTF
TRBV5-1	CASSYGVDEQYF
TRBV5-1	CASSVPTDTTERNSPLHF
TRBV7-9	CASSPSGGSQETQYF
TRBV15	CATSREGHQETQYF
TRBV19	CASSSGGGLYGYTF
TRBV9	CASSVDAGAASYEQYF
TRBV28	CASSPRGRDTIYF
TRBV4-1	CASSQEGAQGSYNEQFF
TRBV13	CASSLSAGSSYEQYF
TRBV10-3	CAISNTHSGGSDTQYF
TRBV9	CASSVGGDTTYEQYF
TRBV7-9	CASSLTQNNEQFF
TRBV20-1	CSARARREAFF
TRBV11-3	CASSLGDNIQYF
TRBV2	CASSGLIGQGAKKLFF
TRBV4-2	CASSQEPPPQFF
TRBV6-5	CASSPGQGRNNEQFF
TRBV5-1	CASSLAGLAGASYNEQFF
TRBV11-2	CASSLNTEAFF
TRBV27	CASSLGQGNNYGYTF
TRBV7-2	CASSYSSGGETQYF
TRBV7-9	CASSLESGLSYEQYF
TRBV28	CASRLLTSGSGGGELFF
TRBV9	CASSFPGGDAFLGLDTQYF
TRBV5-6	CASSFVIGGDYGYTF
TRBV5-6	CASSSTLDRASEKLFF
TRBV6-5	CASSYLPPGPGELFF
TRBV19	CASSIGLARAGELFF
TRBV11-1	CASRIGEVGEQFF
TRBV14	CASSQTQENEKLFF
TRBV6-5	CASSYVGIQEKLFF
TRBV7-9	CASSPGGVGGVNLDEQFF
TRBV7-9	CASSEGQGWAYEQYF
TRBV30	CAWEGRETQYF
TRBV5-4	CASSLSGRSYSPLHF
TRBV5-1	CASSSRAGGSYNEQFF
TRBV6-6	CASSSPTTEAFF